The T cell receptor (beta chain) described here comes from a study of blood T cell repertoires in COVID-19. About the study: The United States, Italy and Spain were the sources of the acute and convalescent COVID-19 samples.

With V trimmed by 5 bases and J by 5 bases, 7 bases remained unmatched. CDR1 is SSHAT, CDR2 FNYEAQ, per germline (reference sequence). CDR3 length equals 15 residues. This clone occurred once. Profiled with immunoSEQ multiplex PCR; TCRdb holds only in-frame clones, not every one. The sample yields 80,000 to 95,000 clones, under 85% seen once. Sequencing was performed on peripheral blood. This sequence originates from a human donor in a cohort sampled during active COVID-19. V and J are TRBV7-7 and TRBJ2-1, with 9 bases identical to TRBD1. As DNA, the CDR3 is TGTGCCAGCAGCCCACGGACAGGGGCCCACAATGAGCAGTTCTTC. Translating it yields CASSPRTGAHNEQFF.